This section outlines one T cell receptor beta chain sequence together with its context. The antigen it recognizes is unknown. One base away there is no much larger clone; base qualities are not given. This entry comes from a study of blood T cell repertoires in COVID-19 (dated by TCRdb to about 2020). As for the study more broadly: Samples covering the acute and convalescent phases of COVID-19 were provided by collaborators in the United States, Italy and Spain. The material from the prospective study consisted of cDNA or gDNA derived from T cells, B-cell-depleted T cells, or PBMCs. Subjects who had been exposed to COVID-19, were actively infected with it, or had recovered from it provided the deeply sampled blood TCRbeta repertoires that made up the dataset. A freely available public database, intended as a resource for researchers studying the immune response to SARS-CoV-2, is where the repertoires were released. The samples were drawn from two sources: the first 160 participants of the ongoing ImmuneRACE study, and over 950 subjects contributed by 6 global collaborators. A de-identified subject ID, COVID-19 status, age in years and sex were almost always included in the sample metadata. Where available, HLA class I and class II types were taken from metadata supplied by the sample provider and were not determined by assay-based typing. Overall results and qualifications from the work: The amount of clinical and demographic metadata varied by source and participant and was provided uncurated.

TCRbeta CDR3 regions were amplified from genomic DNA using the immunoSEQ Assay, a bias-controlled multiplex PCR. The paper's data handling went like this. The number of nucleated cells in each sample was estimated by amplification of reference gene primers within the assay. Sequence reads were collapsed and filtered to measure the absolute abundance of every unique TCRbeta CDR3 rearrangement. Productive Simpson clonality was computed per sample as the square root of Simpson's diversity index over productive rearrangements. The clones in this table, taken by TCRdb from immuneACCESS, are in-frame only. Not every clone is retained; where verified, under half of the shortfall comes from an unresolved V gene, and the cause of the rest is unknown. That table supplies the V and J calls and clone size; D and trimming were determined from the DNA. A total of about 200,000 clones appear in this sample, around 83% of them only once. The top ten clones comprise almost 5% of the sample.

Each collaborating institution followed its own protocols to collect whole blood in K2EDTA tubes. Collaborator samples were shipped for TCRbeta analysis as frozen whole blood, isolated PBMCs, or DNA extracted from either sample type. CDR1 and CDR2 are read off the germline V gene as SGHDT and YYEEEE. Relative to germline, V is missing 1 base and J is missing 2 bases, with 10 bases of the junction outside any gene match. The CDR3 holds 17 amino acids from the cysteine to the phenylalanine. Just CDR3 DNA is preserved here, 51 bases in frame from base 1. Material: peripheral blood. The V gene is TRBV5-6 and the J gene is TRBJ2-7, and 9 junctional nucleotides match TRBD1. This sequence originates from a woman over 75 with acute or convalescent COVID-19. The base sequence is TGTGCCAGCAGCTTGTTGGGACAGGGAAGGGGGCCCTACGAGCAGTACTTC. This codes for CASSLLGQGRGPYEQYF.